This T cell receptor (beta chain) originates from a study of OX40 agonist ivuxolimab in advanced cancers. Assay: immunoSEQ multiplex PCR; the TCRdb copy retains only in-frame clones and omits some. The table includes 68,000 or so clones, about 80% detected once. The sample here was CD4+ or CD8+ T cells sorted from blood, taken in a trial of the OX40 agonist ivuxolimab. This TCR came from an adult with an advanced solid tumor such as melanoma, head and neck, liver or kidney cancer.

In DNA form, the CDR3 reads TGTGCCACCAGGGCGGGGGGGCCGAGCACAGATACGCAGTATTTT. It codes for CATRAGGPSTDTQYF. The chain recombines TRBV28 with TRBJ2-3, with TRBD2 matching over 9 bases. This CDR3 spans 15 amino acids. Germline V gene lookup returns CDR1 MDHEN and CDR2 SYDVKM. Losses at the gene ends were 10 bases for V and 0 bases for J; bases not matched to a gene: 8.